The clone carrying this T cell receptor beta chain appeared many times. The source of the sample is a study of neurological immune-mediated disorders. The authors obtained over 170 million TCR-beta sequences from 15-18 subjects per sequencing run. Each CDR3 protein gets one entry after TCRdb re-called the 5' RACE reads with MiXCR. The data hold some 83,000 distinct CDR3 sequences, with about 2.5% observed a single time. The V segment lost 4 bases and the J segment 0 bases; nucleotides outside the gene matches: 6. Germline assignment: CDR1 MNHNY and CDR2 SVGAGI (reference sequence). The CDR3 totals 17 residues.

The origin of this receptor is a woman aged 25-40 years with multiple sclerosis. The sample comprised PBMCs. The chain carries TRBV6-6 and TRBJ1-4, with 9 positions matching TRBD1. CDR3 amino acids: CASSFYRGRTTNEKLFF. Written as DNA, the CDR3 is TGTGCCAGCAGTTTCTACAGGGGGCGGACAACTAATGAAAAACTGTTTTTT.